This TCR beta chain was observed in a study of early T cells in non-severe SARS-CoV-2 infection. Background on the study: With bulk RNA from unsorted whole blood as input, sequencing yielded unpaired chains. Findings of the study overall: Matches to VDJdb favored anti-spike CD8 responses and missed private and CD4 specificities.

This clonotype has a handful of counts. What it binds is not known. cDNA molecules, individually, were tagged with unique molecular identifiers. TCRdb fed the 5' RACE reads into MiXCR, producing one record per CDR3 protein. The sample lists roughly 50,000 distinct CDR3 sequences, about 7.7% occurring once. The TCR originated in an adult who was a healthcare worker with PCR-confirmed SARS-CoV-2 infection or an uninfected control (not recorded which). Sequenced here: whole blood, sampled at baseline.

The CDR3 spells CASSPQAGGANTGELFF. The CDR3 region has the DNA TGTGCCAGCAGCCCTCAAGCTGGGGGTGCGAACACCGGGGAGCTGTTTTTT. The rearrangement links TRBV9 to TRBJ2-2; TRBD1 or TRBD2 may be the D gene (5 bases each). This CDR3 is built from 17 residues. CDR1 is SGDLS, CDR2 YYNGEE, per germline. V was trimmed by 4 bases and J by 0 bases, leaving 16 bases between them.